This TCR beta chain was sequenced in a study of cytomegalovirus exposure and HLA in healthy donors. Turning to the study itself: The study placed about 81% of its 398 genotyped donors in the Caucasian-associated ancestry cluster.

V lost 9 bases to trimming and J lost 4 bases, with 12 bases between them. The germline gives CDR1 LNHDA, CDR2 SQIVND (reference sequence). The CDR3 spans 12 residues. 13 Jbeta primers and 60 Vbeta primers were used for the PCR. Using immunoSEQ multiplex PCR, the repertoire was profiled, and TCRdb retains in-frame clones only, with some absent. The sample holds some 220,000 clones, 70% to 85% seen once. The study's findings and limits: Cytomegalovirus status was reportedly diagnosed by the classifier with high specificity and sensitivity.

Remarks on this clone: Its target is not known.

The V and J genes are TRBV19 and TRBJ1-2; D unresolved. The receptor was derived from a woman between 55 and 75 years old in good health and CMV-seropositive. Sequences were obtained from PBMCs. DNA of the CDR3: TGTGCCAGCAGGAAATCGGCCTATGGCTACACCTTC. This gives the protein CASRKSAYGYTF.